The 24 T cell receptor beta chains below all came from one sample that was sequenced in a study of PD-L1 blockade in urothelial cancer. Time point indicated: pretreatment peripheral blood. Libraries were prepared by immunoSEQ multiplex PCR; TCRdb keeps only in-frame clonotypes and omits some of them. Of tens of thousands of clones detected, nearly 90% appear once; the ten largest clones hold around 1.6%. The sequencing used PBMCs, collected around atezolizumab (anti-PD-L1) treatment. These receptors were taken from a man aged 60-69 years with urothelial cancer.

The chain uses TRBV7-2 and TRBJ2-2; D uncertain. This CDR3 region has 14 residues. V was cut by 0 bases and J by 5 bases, with 7 bases left in between. Germline values: CDR1 SGHTA, CDR2 FQGNSA. CDR3 sequence: CASSLASATGELFF. The CDR3 DNA reads TGTGCCAGCAGCTTAGCCTCAGCGACCGGGGAGCTGTTTTTT.

The chain recombines TRBV5-1 with TRBJ2-7; TRBD1 aligns across 9 bases. There are 16 residues in the CDR3. V gave up 0 bases and J gave up 2 bases; unmatched junction bases: 6. Germline lookup yields CDR1 SGHRS and CDR2 YFSETQ. DNA for the CDR3: TGCGCCAGCAGCTTGGTCGATGGACAGGGGACCTACGAGCAGTACTTC. Translation: CASSLVDGQGTYEQYF.

V usage is TRBV7-9 and J usage is TRBJ1-2; D is uncertain. This CDR3 has 15 amino acids. Germline CDR1 is SEHNR and CDR2 is FQNEAQ (reference sequence). V was cut by 8 bases and J by 4 bases, with 20 bases left in between. The CDR3 protein is CASYTGFNPFYGYTF. CDR3 DNA: TGTGCCAGCTACACGGGATTCAACCCTTTCTATGGCTACACCTTC.

The CDR3 region has the DNA TGTGCCAGCAGCGTAGCTCCTAGCGGGAGCTACGAGCAGTACTTC. As protein: CASSVAPSGSYEQYF. The J gene is TRBJ2-7, the V gene TRBV9; 10 bases line up with TRBD2. The V gene end was trimmed by 0 bases and the J gene end by 3 bases; junction bases not matched to a gene: 3. The CDR3 loop spans 15 amino acids. Germline CDR1 reads SGDLS; CDR2 reads YYNGEE.

V gene TRBV4-2 combines with J gene TRBJ1-5; no reliable D call. This CDR3 is built from 17 residues. Trimming took off 3 bases at V and 4 bases at J, with 19 bases between the two ends. Germline loops: CDR1 LGHNA, CDR2 YNFKEQ. CDR3 nucleotide sequence: TGTGCCAGCAGCCAGGTCCTTGTAGGAGGTGGAAATCAGCCCCAGCATTTT. It translates to CASSQVLVGGGNQPQHF.

The V and J genes are TRBV5-6 and TRBJ2-7; a possible D gene is TRBD1 (6 bases). Germline V lookup: CDR1 SGHDT, CDR2 YYEEEE. V lost 2 bases to trimming and J lost 3 bases, with 9 bases between them. The CDR3 loop spans 13 amino acids. The CDR3 protein is CASSFSRGYEQYF. DNA of the CDR3: TGTGCCAGCAGCTTTTCCAGGGGCTACGAGCAGTACTTC.

The chain links TRBV10-3 to TRBJ2-7; TRBD1 agrees at 7 bases. Germline V CDR1 and CDR2: ENHRY, SYGVKD. The CDR3 extends over 14 amino acids. Trimming at V came to 6 bases and at J to 0 bases, leaving 5 bases not matched to a gene. The CDR3 nucleotides read TGTGCCATCAGCCGGACAGGACGCTCCTACGAGCAGTACTTC. Translating gives CAISRTGRSYEQYF.

The chain carries TRBV5-8 and TRBJ2-1, with D uncertain. CDR1 and CDR2 from the germline V gene are SGHTS and YDEGEE. The V end was cut by 3 bases, the J end by 0 bases, with 13 bases between. The CDR3 runs to 16 residues. CDR3 sequence: CASSYPPGYSYNEQFF. CDR3 DNA sequence: TGTGCCAGCAGCTACCCCCCGGGTTACTCCTACAATGAGCAGTTCTTC.

CDR3 protein: CASSPLTGVSSYEQYF. CDR3 DNA sequence: TGTGCCAGCAGCCCATTAACAGGGGTAAGCTCCTACGAGCAGTACTTC. The rearrangement uses TRBV7-7 and TRBJ2-7; 7 bases match TRBD1. Germline loops: CDR1 SSHAT, CDR2 FNYEAQ (reference sequence). The CDR3 extends over 16 amino acids. The V gene end was trimmed by 5 bases and the J gene end by 0 bases; junction bases not matched to a gene: 10.

This sequence joins TRBV30 and TRBJ1-5, with D perhaps matching TRBD1 (6 bases). Germline loops: CDR1 GTSNPN, CDR2 SVGIG (reference sequence). V lost 3 bases to trimming and J lost 7 bases, with 19 bases between them. The CDR3 spans 15 residues. The CDR3 sequence: CAWSTIQGERQPQHF. CDR3 nucleotide sequence: TGTGCCTGGAGCACTATACAGGGAGAACGGCAGCCCCAGCATTTT.

The chain combines TRBV7-2 with TRBJ2-7; 8 nucleotides align to TRBD2. After removal of 2 bases from V and 7 bases from J, the junction contained 4 bases not matched to a gene. Germline CDR1 and CDR2: SGHTA and FQGNSA. The length of the CDR3 is 13 residues. For the CDR3, the DNA is TGTGCCAGCAGCTTAAGCGGGAGCGGGGAGCAGTACTTC. Translated, it gives CASSLSGSGEQYF. Together with reference TRBV7-2 and TRBJ2-7, the CDR3 gives the full variable domain: GAGVSQSPSNKVTEKGKDVELRCDPISGHTALYWYRQSLGQGLEFLIYFQGNSAPDKSGLPSDRFSAERTGGSVSTLTIQRTQQEDSAVYLCASSLSGSGEQYFGPGTRLTVT.

The V gene is TRBV28, the J gene TRBJ2-5; D might be TRBD1 (5 bases). CDR1 and CDR2 (germline): MDHEN, SYDVKM. V lost 2 bases and J lost 2, with 9 bases in between. This CDR3 is 14 amino acids long. CDR3 loop: CASSLPGLQETQYF. The DNA of the CDR3 is TGTGCCAGCAGTTTACCAGGGTTGCAAGAGACCCAGTACTTC.

The J gene is TRBJ2-1, the V gene TRBV7-9; 9 nucleotides agree with TRBD1. The germline CDR1 and CDR2 sequences are SEHNR and FQNEAQ (reference sequence). The length of the CDR3 is 15 residues. The V and J ends lost 5 bases and 8 bases, in that order; junction bases with no gene match: 10. CDR3 in DNA: TGTGCCAGCAGCCCCGGGACGGGACAGGGAGATGAGCAGTTCTTC. It is translated as CASSPGTGQGDEQFF.

The V and J genes are TRBV5-4 and TRBJ2-3; 12 nucleotides align to TRBD2. The CDR3 is made up of 16 amino acids. The germline gives CDR1 SGHNT, CDR2 YYREEE (reference sequence). Unmatched junction bases numbered 4, after V lost 2 bases and J lost 3 bases. CDR3: CASSLRLAGVTDTQYF. The CDR3 region has the DNA TGTGCCAGCAGCTTAAGACTAGCGGGGGTGACAGATACGCAGTATTTT.

The chain is built from TRBV2 and TRBJ2-3; TRBD1 matches at 11 bases. Per germline, CDR1 SNHLY and CDR2 FYNNEI. The CDR3 is 16 amino acids. V lost 5 bases to trimming and J lost 1 base; unmatched junction nucleotides: 5. The CDR3 nucleotides read TGTGCCAGCAGTACTGGACAGGGGGCAGGCACAGATACGCAGTATTTT. Translating it yields CASSTGQGAGTDTQYF.

CDR3 sequence: CASSIRPSSYEQYF. Written as DNA, the CDR3 is TGTGCCAGCAGCATACGTCCGAGCTCCTACGAGCAGTACTTC. The chain carries TRBV5-4 and TRBJ2-7; D remains unclear. Trimming removed 4 bases at V and 0 bases at J, with 11 bases between. This CDR3 contains 14 residues. Germline CDR1 SGHNT, CDR2 YYREEE (reference sequence).

This chain links TRBV5-1 with TRBJ2-3; tentative D call: TRBD2 (6 bases). V was trimmed by 0 bases and J by 4 bases, leaving 12 bases between them. The CDR3 has 15 amino acids. Per germline, CDR1 SGHRS and CDR2 YFSETQ. The CDR3 here is CASSLAEQRADTQYF. The CDR3, as DNA: TGCGCCAGCAGCTTGGCCGAGCAGCGGGCAGATACGCAGTATTTT.

The chain recombines TRBV19 with TRBJ1-1, with 7 bases that match TRBD1. CDR1 and CDR2 (germline): LNHDA, SQIVND (reference sequence). This CDR3 has 15 residues. V was pared by 1 base and J by 4 bases, with 6 bases of the junction left unmatched. The CDR3 region has the DNA TGTGCCAGTAGTATAGTTGAACAGGGGAGCACTGAAGCTTTCTTT. Its protein product is CASSIVEQGSTEAFF.

In this sample, this clone turned up once. The chain couples TRBV20-1 to TRBJ1-2; D ambiguous. Trimming cost V 6 bases and J 5 bases, with 10 bases left between them. This CDR3 is 11 amino acids long. The germline gives CDR1 DFQATT, CDR2 SNEGSKA (reference sequence). This CDR3 is CSAQREYGYTF. In nucleotides, the CDR3 is TGCAGTGCCCAGAGGGAGTATGGCTACACCTTC.

V gene TRBV19 combines with J gene TRBJ2-1; 7 nucleotides line up with TRBD2. This CDR3 comprises 15 residues. CDR1 and CDR2 (germline): LNHDA, SQIVND (reference sequence). The V and J ends lost 6 bases and 2 bases, in that order; junction bases with no gene match: 7. The CDR3: CASSPGLDPYNEQFF. CDR3 nucleotide sequence: TGTGCCAGTAGCCCTGGACTAGATCCCTACAATGAGCAGTTCTTC.

This chain links TRBV5-4 with TRBJ2-5, with 14 bases that match TRBD2. Germline V lookup: CDR1 SGHNT, CDR2 YYREEE (reference sequence). The J segment lost 5 bases and the V segment lost 4 bases, leaving 13 bases of the junction unmatched. CDR3 length equals 18 residues. The chain's CDR3 is CASSRKGTSGGFGETQYF. Written as DNA, the CDR3 is TGTGCCAGCAGCCGGAAAGGGACTAGCGGGGGTTTCGGGGAGACCCAGTACTTC.

In nucleotides, the CDR3 is TGCAGCGTTGGGGACAGGGGTGACACTGAAGCTTTCTTT. Amino acids: CSVGDRGDTEAFF. This rearrangement joins TRBV29-1 to TRBJ1-1, with TRBD1 matching 10 bases. Germline assignment: CDR1 SQVTM and CDR2 ANQGSEA. The CDR3 has 13 amino acids. V lost 4 bases to trimming and J lost 3 bases; unmatched junction nucleotides: 2.

CDR3 sequence: CASSYGTGGTNEQFF. The CDR3 nucleotides are TGTGCCAGCAGCTATGGGACAGGGGGGACTAATGAGCAGTTCTTC. The gene calls are TRBV7-9 and TRBJ2-1, with TRBD1 matching 11 bases. The junction had 6 bases not matched to a gene; V was cut back by 4 bases and J by 7 bases. This CDR3 region has 15 residues. Germline CDR1 is SEHNR and CDR2 is FQNEAQ (reference sequence).

The V call is TRBV11-2, the J call TRBJ2-4, with a weak D call TRBD2 (5 bases). Germline CDR1 reads SGHAT; CDR2 reads FQNNGV. V lost 0 bases to trimming and J lost 5 bases, with 11 bases between them. The CDR3 covers 15 residues. The CDR3 nucleotides read TGTGCCAGCAGCTTAGATCGTCTAGCACAAAACATTCAGTACTTC. Its protein product is CASSLDRLAQNIQYF. The full variable domain, completed using reference TRBV11-2 and TRBJ2-4, is EAGVAQSPRYKIIEKRQSVAFWCNPISGHATLYWYQQILGQGPKLLIQFQNNGVVDDSQLPKDRFSAERLKGVDSTLKIQPAKLEDSAVYLCASSLDRLAQNIQYFGAGTRLSVL.